This T cell receptor beta chain was found in a study of glioma-infiltrating T cells after dendritic cell vaccination. Looking at the study overall: Monocyte-derived dendritic cells, cultured approximately 7 days with IL-4 and GM-CSF, were pulsed with autologous tumor lysate.

The primer mix had 60 V beta and 13 J beta primers. Some clones are missing from TCRdb's copy, which holds only in-frame ones; the method was immunoSEQ multiplex PCR. The data show around 97,000 clones, more than 80% seen once. PBMC were collected before vaccination, two weeks after the third vaccination, and at progression. The V segment lost 0 bases and the J segment 9 bases; nucleotides outside the gene matches: 6. Germline CDR1 and CDR2: MNHNY and SVGAGI (reference sequence). This CDR3 comprises 14 residues. Source: blood, taken before dendritic cell vaccination. The TCR comes from a human donor with glioblastoma. The chain has TRBV6-6 and TRBJ2-5, with 8 bases identical to TRBD2. The CDR3 region has the DNA TGTGCCAGCAGTTACTCAGAGCCGGGGGGGCCCCAGTACTTC. It is translated as CASSYSEPGGPQYF.